Listed below are T cell receptor beta chains from one sample, sequenced in a study of Ad26.COV2.S vaccination and SARS-CoV-2 variants. Libraries were prepared by immunoSEQ multiplex PCR; TCRdb keeps only in-frame clonotypes and omits some of them. Seen here are more than 300,000 clones, more than 70% observed once, and the top ten hold approximately 2%. Source: peripheral blood, taken in a trial of Ad26.COV2.S vaccine versus placebo. Receptors originate from a person between 18 and 65 years old who received the Ad26.COV2.S COVID-19 vaccine or a placebo. The CDR3 runs from the conserved cysteine through the conserved F or W. A D gene is named only where the DNA matches it firmly. Not every row has a clone size; where given, it reads once, few, many or a size class.

J	V	size	D	DNA	CDR3
TRBJ1-2	TRBV4-2	.	.	TGTGCCAGCAGCCAAGATATGGGAATTCGGGTCGGTAACTATGGCTACACCTTC	CASSQDMGIRVGNYGYTF
TRBJ2-3	TRBV4-1	.	TRBD2	TGCGCCAGCAGCCAAGAATCACTAGCGGCCAACACAGATACGCAGTATTTT	CASSQESLAANTDTQYF
TRBJ1-2	TRBV9	.	.	TGTGCCAGCAGCGTAGGGGGGGGCTCAGACTATGGCTACACCTTC	CASSVGGGSDYGYTF
TRBJ1-3	TRBV30	.	TRBD1	TGTGCCTGGAGTGGGACAGGGTCAACTGGAAACACCATATATTTT	CAWSGTGSTGNTIYF
TRBJ1-3	TRBV10-3	.	.	TGTGCCATCAGTGAGGCGGTGGGGGGAAACACCATATATTTT	CAISEAVGGNTIYF
TRBJ2-7	TRBV19	.	.	TGTGCCAGTAGTCCTGGGTCTAAGTACGAGCAGTACTTC	CASSPGSKYEQYF
TRBJ2-7	TRBV2	.	.	TGTGCCAGCAGTGGGCTAAACGAGCAGTACTTC	CASSGLNEQYF
TRBJ1-5	TRBV19	.	.	TGTGCCAGTACGGAGGCAAGCAATCAGCCCCAGCATTTT	CASTEASNQPQHF
TRBJ1-2	TRBV4-1	.	TRBD1	TGCGCCAGCAGCCAAGGACAGGGTTATGGTGGCTACACCTTC	CASSQGQGYGGYTF
TRBJ1-5	TRBV19	few	.	TGTGCCAGTAGTGTTTCCGGGGGCAATCAGCCCCAGCATTTT	CASSVSGGNQPQHF
TRBJ2-1	TRBV7-3	.	.	TGTGCCAGCAGCCGACAGGCAAGAAATGAGCAGTTCTTC	CASSRQARNEQFF
TRBJ2-7	TRBV30	.	TRBD1	TGTGCCTGGAGTCGAGGGGGCACCACTGAAGGCGAGCAGTACTTC	CAWSRGGTTEGEQYF
TRBJ1-2	TRBV16	.	.	TGTGCCAGCAGCCCCTTTACCCCCTCTGTACTGTGGGGCTATGGCTACACCTTC	CASSPFTPSVLWGYGYTF
TRBJ2-1	TRBV6-2/TRBV6-3	.	.	TGTGCCAGCAGTCACTCGGACAGTAACAATGAGCAGTTCTTC	CASSHSDSNNEQFF
TRBJ2-5	TRBV7-9	.	.	TGTGCCAGCAGCTTAGACAGGGCCGCCTCAGAGACCCAGTACTTC	CASSLDRAASETQYF
TRBJ2-7	TRBV10-2	.	TRBD2	TGCGCCAGCAGTGAGTTTGGCGGGGGGCCCTACGAGCAGTACTTC	CASSEFGGGPYEQYF
TRBJ1-5	TRBV4-2	.	.	TGTGCCAGCAGCCACTCCGCAGGGACCAATCAGCCCCAGCATTTT	CASSHSAGTNQPQHF
TRBJ1-6	TRBV18	.	TRBD1	TGTGCCAGCTCACAACAGGGGAGGAATTCACCCCTCCACTTT	CASSQQGRNSPLHF
TRBJ2-7	TRBV2	.	.	TGTGCCAGCGCGGGGGACAGGTCTGTTCACGAGCAGTACTTC	CASAGDRSVHEQYF
TRBJ2-7	TRBV29-1	.	.	TGCAGCGTTGCGGGGGACAGCGCCTACGAGCAGTACTTC	CSVAGDSAYEQYF
TRBJ1-2	TRBV5-1	once	.	TGCGCCAGCAGCTTGGGGGGGACGCAGTATGGCTACACCTTC	CASSLGGTQYGYTF
TRBJ2-7	TRBV4-1	.	.	TGCGCCAGCAGCCCCGCTAGAACTGGTCCCTACGAGCAGTACTTC	CASSPARTGPYEQYF
TRBJ1-2	TRBV6-5	.	.	TGTGCCAGCAGCATTTCCTTAGTAGGCTATGGCTACACCTTC	CASSISLVGYGYTF
TRBJ2-2	TRBV24-1	.	.	TGTGCCACCAAGAGTTATGCCGGGGAGCTGTTTTTT	CATKSYAGELFF
TRBJ1-1	TRBV29-1	.	TRBD1	TGCAGCGCTAGGGGACAGTTGAACACTGAAGCTTTCTTT	CSARGQLNTEAFF
TRBJ2-3	TRBV18	.	.	TGTGCCAGCTCACCATTAGGGACTAGCACAGATACGCAGTATTTT	CASSPLGTSTDTQYF
TRBJ1-1	TRBV12-3/TRBV12-4	.	.	TGTGCCAGCAGTTTAGAACGGAACACTGAAGCTTTCTTT	CASSLERNTEAFF
TRBJ1-6	TRBV6-5	.	.	TGTGCCAGCAGAGAGGGCTTGGGTTATAATTCACCCCTCCACTTT	CASREGLGYNSPLHF
TRBJ2-2	TRBV7-9	.	.	TGTGCCAGCAGCTTCCTTGGTCTCGCCGGGGAGCTGTTTTTT	CASSFLGLAGELFF
TRBJ2-3	TRBV19	.	TRBD2	TGTGCCAGTAGTATCCTAGCGGGGGGTATCACAGATACGCAGTATTTT	CASSILAGGITDTQYF
TRBJ2-5	TRBV11-2	.	.	TGTGCCAGCAGCTTAGCGGGGTACTACCCTTACTTC	CASSLAGYYPYF
TRBJ1-2	TRBV12-3/TRBV12-4	many	.	TGTGCCAGCACCCTGGCTGCTAACTATGGCTACACCTTC	CASTLAANYGYTF
TRBJ2-7	TRBV7-2	.	.	TGTGCCAGCAGCTTAGACGCCAGTAACAGAATCTACGAGCAGTACTTC	CASSLDASNRIYEQYF
TRBJ2-7	TRBV13	.	.	TGTGCCAGCACCAGGGACAACGGTAGAGGCGAGCAGTACTTC	CASTRDNGRGEQYF
TRBJ1-2	TRBV10-3	.	TRBD1	TGTGCCATCAGCCGACAGGGGTCTCATGGCTACACCTTC	CAISRQGSHGYTF
TRBJ1-2	TRBV5-6	.	TRBD1	TGTGCCAGCAGCCCTCACAAGGGGGCCGGTGGCTACACCTTC	CASSPHKGAGGYTF
TRBJ1-5	TRBV12-3/TRBV12-4	.	.	TGTGCCAGCAGCGACAGCGGCAAGCCCCAGCATTTT	CASSDSGKPQHF
TRBJ2-7	TRBV6-5	.	.	TGTGCCAGCAGCAAGGGTGGGGGTCAGTACGAGCAGTACTTC	CASSKGGGQYEQYF
TRBJ2-2	TRBV6-5	.	.	TGTGCCAGCGGCAGATTTAACAGGGGAGGCGGGGAGCTGTTTTTT	CASGRFNRGGGELFF
TRBJ2-1	TRBV7-2	.	TRBD2	TGTGCCAGCAGCTCGTCACCCGGACTAGCAGGTTACAATGAGCAGTTCTTC	CASSSSPGLAGYNEQFF
TRBJ2-3	TRBV6-2/TRBV6-3	.	TRBD2	TGTGCCAGCAGTTATGGGACTAGCGACCTAGATACGCAGTATTTT	CASSYGTSDLDTQYF
TRBJ2-7	TRBV6-1	.	TRBD1	TGTGCCAGCAGTGTAGTTGACAGGGGCGTCTCCTACGAGCAGTACTTC	CASSVVDRGVSYEQYF
TRBJ1-1	TRBV18	.	.	TGTGCCAGCTCACCACGGAGAGAACGGCCTGAAGCTTTCTTT	CASSPRRERPEAFF
TRBJ1-5	TRBV5-1	.	.	TGCGCCAGCAGCTTGGGCGGACGGTACAATCAGCCCCAGCATTTT	CASSLGGRYNQPQHF
TRBJ1-5	TRBV27	.	.	TGTGCCAGCGGGGAAAATTATAGCAATCAGCCCCAGCATTTT	CASGENYSNQPQHF
TRBJ2-5	TRBV5-1	.	TRBD2	TGCGCCAGCAGCGAGGGGACTAGCGGGGCTCTACGAGAGACCCAGTACTTC	CASSEGTSGALRETQYF
TRBJ1-2	TRBV13	.	TRBD1	TGTGCCAGCAGCATACACAGGGGAGGGATAGGTGGCTACACCTTC	CASSIHRGGIGGYTF
TRBJ1-1	TRBV3-1/TRBV3-2	.	TRBD1	TGTGCCAGCAGCCCGGGACAGGGTTTGACTGAAGCTTTCTTT	CASSPGQGLTEAFF